The present TCR beta chain was sequenced within a study of T-cell memory formation after mild COVID-19. Germline V CDR1 and CDR2: SGDLS, YYNGEE. V gave up 2 bases and J gave up 1 base; unmatched junction bases: 8. The CDR3 runs to 16 residues. This clonotype was seen more than once but under ten times. TCR alpha and TCR beta cDNA libraries carrying sample barcodes and UMIs came from 5'RACE with constant-segment primers. TCRdb redid the calling of the 5' RACE reads with MiXCR, one entry per CDR3 protein. The sample has fewer than 700,000 distinct CDR3 sequences; approximately 19% are singletons. The sequenced material came from PBMCs or a T cell subset sorted from them (not recorded which). This sequence joins TRBV9 and TRBJ2-5, with 7 bases identical to TRBD2. The clonotype was recovered from an adult woman who had mild COVID-19 (a few samples of this study predate the infection). Cell type and time point are not known. The CDR3 loop reads CASSVSSGHSQETQYF. CDR3 DNA sequence: TGTGCCAGCAGCGTCAGTAGCGGGCATTCCCAAGAGACCCAGTACTTC.